Listed here is a single T cell receptor beta chain. This receptor's antigen is unknown. One base away there is no much larger clone; base qualities are not given. The source of the sample is a study of post-analysis software for immune sequencing data (dated by TCRdb to between 2015 and 2016). Study-wide context: The recorded disease courses included relapsing-remitting, secondary progressive and progressive-relapsing multiple sclerosis, and some patients had no subtype annotation. The multiple sclerosis patient repertoires were compared with about a dozen previously published healthy control repertoires from donors aged about 6 to 28 years. A subset of samples was prepared in parallel using single-end sample barcoding, then pooled and co-amplified after Illumina adapter ligation.

What the authors observed across the whole study: Roughly 5 TRBV segments, including TRBV5-6, TRBV5-1 and TRBV20-1, were significantly more frequent in patients than controls. The control group was slightly older than the multiple sclerosis patient group. Direct clustering with F measure showed strong co-clustering of samples prepared in the same batch, prompting a batch-effect correction. Multiple sclerosis patients had significantly lower normalized Chao1 diversity than controls, a result that suggests substantial peripheral T-cell clonal expansion.

The library was made by PCR. Sequencing took place on an Illumina HiSeq 2500. To reduce PCR and sequencing biases, unique molecular identifiers were built into the TCR beta cDNA libraries. Approximately 500,000 cDNA molecules were obtained per 1 to 10 million input T cells, so each molecule approximated one T cell. The patient libraries were prepared and sequenced with the same protocol used for the earlier healthy control dataset. Within a given batch, samples were prepared together, multiplexed and sequenced on the same HiSeq lane. In the source study's methods: Raw barcoded reads were processed with MIGEC, and single-read molecular identifier groups were discarded before consensus assembly and CDR3 extraction. VDJtools was used for post-analysis of the clonotype tables, with diversity normalized by down-sampling every dataset to the smallest sample size. To correct batch-related cross-sample contamination, repertoire overlap clustering matched CDR3 amino acid sequences but not nucleotide sequences. In-frame beta chains were kept once TCRdb had trimmed the public reads at Q25 with fastp and called clones with MiXCR. A single entry per CDR3 protein holds the most common genes and DNA from its merged rows. The V and J calls were determined by TCRdb, not by the authors. This sample is represented by roughly 540,000 distinct CDR3 sequences; less than 40% of them were singletons. Under 7% of the sample comes from the top ten.

To demonstrate the VDJtools post-analysis software, TCR beta repertoires were profiled from the peripheral blood of more than ten young patients with multiple sclerosis. Multiple sclerosis patients were children and adolescents aged 6 to 15 years. For CDR1 and CDR2, the germline V gene (reference sequence) lists DFQATT and SNEGSKA. Trimming removed 3 bases from V and 2 bases from J; the gene matches leave 6 bases unexplained. Its CDR3 holds 14 amino acids, cysteine through phenylalanine. The only DNA kept is the CDR3, 42 bases in frame from the first base. The V and J segments used are TRBV20-1 and TRBJ2-5; TRBD2 matches 7 bases in the middle. The clonotype originates from a girl aged 2 to 17 with multiple sclerosis. The material sequenced was blood. The CDR3 reads as follows: CSASPGGWQETQYF. The base sequence is TGCAGTGCTAGCCCCGGGGGGTGGCAAGAGACCCAGTACTTC.